This T cell receptor (beta chain) emerged from a study of STAT3 mutations in large granular lymphocyte leukemia. Study-level background: Among longitudinally sequenced T-LGLL patients, roughly half had canonical activating STAT3 mutations detected. Broader study findings: TCR clonotype switching after therapy occurred in about 30% of the 18 patients. Every T-cell large granular lymphocyte leukemia patient had at least one immunodominant TCR beta clonotype. Some patients had dominant TCR clones larger than their STAT3 mutant burden.

CDR1 and CDR2 from the germline V gene are SGHDN and FVKESK. This CDR3 is 17 amino acids long. The ends lost 4 bases at V and 3 bases at J; junction bases unmatched: 13. Within the sample, this clone is medium-sized (0.01 to 0.1%). What it binds is not known. Clones were sequenced by immunoSEQ multiplex PCR, and TCRdb holds only the in-frame ones, with some missing. The data show roughly 3,200 clones, about 42% seen once. This TCR derives from a man in his fifties with T-cell large granular lymphocyte leukemia. Some clones in this sample may be carry-over from other donors' samples. Sequenced material: peripheral blood mononuclear cells. V is TRBV14 and J is TRBJ2-3; 7 bases map to TRBD2. CDR3 amino acids: CASSPRFWGRATDTQYF. In DNA form, the CDR3 reads TGTGCCAGCAGCCCCCGATTTTGGGGGAGGGCGACAGATACGCAGTATTTT.